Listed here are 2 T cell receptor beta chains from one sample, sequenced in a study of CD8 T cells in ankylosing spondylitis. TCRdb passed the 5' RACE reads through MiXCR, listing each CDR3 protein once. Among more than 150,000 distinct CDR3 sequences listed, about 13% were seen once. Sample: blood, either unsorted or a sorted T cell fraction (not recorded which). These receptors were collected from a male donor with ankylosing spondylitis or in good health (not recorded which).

CDR3 region: CASSPRDGPTDTQYF. The CDR3 region has the DNA TGCGCCAGCAGCCCCCGGGACGGCCCCACAGATACGCAGTATTTT. This chain uses TRBV4-1 with TRBJ2-3, with D possibly being TRBD1 or TRBD2 (5 bases each). CDR1 is MGHRA, CDR2 YSYEKL, per germline. V shed 4 bases and J shed 2 bases, with 13 bases lying between them. The CDR3 runs to 15 residues.

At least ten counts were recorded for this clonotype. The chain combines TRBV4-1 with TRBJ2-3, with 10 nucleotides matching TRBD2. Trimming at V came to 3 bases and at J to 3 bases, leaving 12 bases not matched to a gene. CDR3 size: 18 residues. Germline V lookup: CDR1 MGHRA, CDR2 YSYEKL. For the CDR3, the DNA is TGCGCCAGCAGCCACAGGGACAGCGGGGGGGCCGAGACAGATACGCAGTATTTT. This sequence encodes CASSHRDSGGAETDTQYF.